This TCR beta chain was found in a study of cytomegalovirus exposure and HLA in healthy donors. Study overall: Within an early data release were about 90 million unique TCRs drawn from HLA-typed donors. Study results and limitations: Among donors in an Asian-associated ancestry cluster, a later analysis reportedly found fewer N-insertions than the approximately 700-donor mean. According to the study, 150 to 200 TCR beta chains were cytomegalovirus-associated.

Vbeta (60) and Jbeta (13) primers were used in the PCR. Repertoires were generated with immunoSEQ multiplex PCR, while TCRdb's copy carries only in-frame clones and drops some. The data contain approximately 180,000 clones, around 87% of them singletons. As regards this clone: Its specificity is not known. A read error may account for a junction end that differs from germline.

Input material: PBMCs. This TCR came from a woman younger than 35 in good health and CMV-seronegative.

CDR3 nucleotide sequence: TGTGCCAGCAGTGGACTAGTCCGAAGAACCTGTGACTTC. Translating it yields CASSGLVRRTCDF. The rearrangement uses TRBV6-1 and TRBJ2-4, with D maybe TRBD2 (6 bases). This CDR3 has 13 residues. Germline V gene sequence: CDR1 MNHNS, CDR2 SASEGT.